The rows below give T cell receptor beta chains drawn from one sample of a study of radiotherapy plus CTLA-4 blockade in lung cancer. Profiling relied on immunoSEQ multiplex PCR, and the TCRdb table lists in-frame clones only, not all of them. The sample has approximately 85,000 clones, about four fifths seen once. The sequencing here drew on peripheral blood, taken from a patient treated with radiotherapy plus ipilimumab. These receptors were taken from a human donor with non-small cell lung cancer that progressed on radiotherapy plus ipilimumab. The CDR3 runs from the conserved cysteine through the conserved F or W. A D gene is named only where the DNA matches it firmly. Clone sizes are given selectively: once, few, many, or a class where the clone is expanded.

>NA|TRBJ1-1|15|TRBV7-2|NA
CASSPSSGGNTEAFF
TGTGCCAGCAGCCCAAGCTCGGGGGGGAACACTGAAGCTTTCTTT
>TRBD1|TRBJ1-4|15|TRBV5-6|NA
CASSSPETGGEKLFF
TGTGCCAGCAGCTCCCCCGAGACAGGGGGTGAAAAACTGTTTTTT
>NA|TRBJ1-4|15|TRBV18|NA
CASSPRSAQVPQLFF
TGTGCCAGCTCACCACGATCGGCACAGGTCCCCCAGCTGTTTTTT
>NA|TRBJ2-5|15|TRBV5-4|NA
CASSLRGAIGETQYF
TGTGCCAGCAGCTTGAGGGGGGCGATAGGAGAGACCCAGTACTTC
>NA|TRBJ1-2|14|TRBV28|NA
CASSFLVMNYGYTF
TGTGCCAGCAGTTTTCTTGTAATGAACTATGGCTACACCTTC
>NA|TRBJ1-2|14|TRBV30|NA
CASPIRKGLGGYTF
TGTGCCTCCCCCATTAGGAAGGGTTTGGGCGGCTACACCTTC
>NA|TRBJ1-5|14|TRBV28|NA
CASSPPQGFEPQHF
TGTGCCAGCAGTCCACCCCAAGGGTTTGAGCCCCAGCATTTT
>TRBD1|TRBJ1-2|15|TRBV2|NA
CASSAGGQVSGGYTF
TGTGCCAGCAGTGCCGGAGGACAGGTCTCTGGTGGCTACACCTTC
>NA|TRBJ2-5|15|TRBV28|few
CASARAAMGQETQYF
TGTGCCAGCGCCCGGGCGGCGATGGGGCAAGAGACCCAGTACTTC
>NA|TRBJ1-5|15|TRBV27|NA
CASSLGMNSNQPQHF
TGTGCCAGCAGTTTAGGGATGAATAGCAATCAGCCCCAGCATTTT
>TRBD1|TRBJ2-7|15|TRBV28|NA
CASDLGTDDSYEQYF
TGTGCCAGCGACCTCGGGACAGACGACTCCTACGAGCAGTACTTC
>TRBD1|TRBJ1-2|14|TRBV14|NA
CASSQFKGAIGYTF
TGTGCCAGCAGCCAATTTAAGGGGGCAATTGGCTACACCTTC
>NA|TRBJ2-2|21|TRBV4-3|NA
CASSPLLPRPGTPRDTGELFF
TGCGCCAGCAGCCCCCTTCTACCCCGGCCCGGGACACCGAGAGACACCGGGGAGCTGTTTTTT
>NA|TRBJ2-3|13|TRBV19|NA
CASSDGGPYTQYF
TGTGCCAGTAGTGATGGGGGACCTTATACGCAGTATTTT
>TRBD2|TRBJ2-1|16|TRBV15|NA
CATSRGGLASYNEQFF
TGTGCCACCAGCAGAGGGGGACTAGCTTCCTACAATGAGCAGTTCTTC
>TRBD2|TRBJ2-7|17|TRBV11-2|NA
CASSSSSGGASSYEQYF
TGTGCCAGCAGCTCATCTAGCGGGGGGGCCAGCTCCTACGAGCAGTACTTC
>TRBD2|TRBJ2-1|17|TRBV7-2|NA
CASSLSVAGGSYNEQFF
TGTGCCAGCAGCTTATCGGTAGCGGGGGGTTCCTACAATGAGCAGTTCTTC
>TRBD1|TRBJ1-1|17|TRBV28|NA
CASSLLTGTGDNTEAFF
TGTGCCAGCAGTCTTCTAACCGGGACAGGCGATAATACTGAAGCTTTCTTT
>NA|TRBJ1-2|13|TRBV28|NA
CASSLAAHPRNTF
TGTGCCAGCAGTTTGGCAGCCCACCCCCGGAACACCTTC
>TRBD1|TRBJ1-2|14|TRBV6-1|few
CASSDWDRPYGYTF
TGTGCCAGCAGTGACTGGGACAGGCCATATGGCTACACCTTC
>NA|TRBJ2-6|16|TRBV4-2|NA
CASSQDGASGANVLTF
TGTGCCAGCAGCCAAGATGGGGCCTCTGGGGCCAACGTCCTGACTTTC
>NA|TRBJ1-1|10|TRBV20-1|NA
CSATGEEAFF
TGCAGTGCTACAGGGGAGGAAGCTTTCTTT
>TRBD1|TRBJ1-4|14|TRBV7-2|once
CASSLETGDEKLFF
TGTGCCAGCAGCTTAGAGACAGGGGATGAAAAACTGTTTTTT
>NA|TRBJ1-1|13|TRBV7-2|NA
CASSRRMNTEAFF
TGTGCCAGCTCCAGGCGTATGAACACTGAAGCTTTCTTT
>NA|TRBJ1-2|11|TRBV19|NA
CASSGGSGYTF
TGTGCCAGTAGTGGGGGAAGCGGCTACACCTTC
>TRBD1|TRBJ1-1|15|TRBV5-4|NA
CASSARDRGRAEAFF
TGTGCCAGCAGCGCCCGGGACAGGGGGCGGGCTGAAGCTTTCTTT
>TRBD1|TRBJ2-5|15|TRBV4-2|NA
CASSQGTGLQETQYF
TGTGCCAGCAGCCAGGGGACAGGGCTCCAAGAGACCCAGTACTTC
>TRBD1|TRBJ2-6|17|TRBV4-2|NA
CASSQEQGASGANVLTF
TGTGCCAGCAGCCAAGAACAGGGGGCTTCTGGGGCCAACGTCCTGACTTTC
>NA|TRBJ2-3|13|TRBV28|NA
CASSFARGGTQYF
TGTGCCAGCAGTTTTGCCAGGGGTGGTACGCAGTATTTT
>NA|TRBJ2-5|16|TRBV5-8|NA
CASSPRMGVVGETQYF
TGTGCCAGCAGCCCACGGATGGGTGTCGTGGGAGAGACCCAGTACTTC
>NA|TRBJ2-1|13|TRBV5-1|NA
CASRVDYYNEQFF
TGCGCCAGCAGGGTGGACTACTACAATGAGCAGTTCTTC
>TRBD1|TRBJ1-4|14|TRBV9|NA
CASSGQGVGEKLFF
TGTGCCAGCAGCGGACAGGGGGTAGGGGAAAAACTGTTTTTT
>NA|TRBJ2-3|14|TRBV7-8|once
CASRLAAPRDTQYF
TGTGCCAGCAGACTAGCTGCCCCTCGGGATACGCAGTATTTT
>NA|TRBJ2-7|13|TRBV30|NA
CAWSVSPKYEQYF
TGTGCCTGGAGTGTTTCCCCAAAATACGAGCAGTACTTC
>NA|TRBJ1-1|16|TRBV7-2|NA
CASSLGRGAPNTEAFF
TGTGCCAGCAGCTTAGGAAGGGGGGCCCCCAACACTGAAGCTTTCTTT
>NA|TRBJ2-7|13|TRBV30|NA
CALDSVISYEQYF
TGTGCCTTGGACTCAGTTATTTCCTACGAGCAGTACTTC
>TRBD2|TRBJ2-2|18|TRBV10-3|NA
CAISESGLAGVGTGELFF
TGTGCCATCAGTGAGTCCGGCCTAGCGGGAGTTGGGACCGGGGAGCTGTTTTTT
>TRBD2|TRBJ2-5|16|TRBV4-3|NA
CASSQDPAGGQETQYF
TGCGCCAGCAGCCAAGATCCAGCGGGAGGCCAAGAGACCCAGTACTTC
>NA|TRBJ2-1|16|TRBV7-6|few
CASSLQRGGLSNEQFF
TGTGCCAGCAGCCTCCAGCGAGGGGGGTTAAGCAATGAGCAGTTCTTC
>NA|TRBJ1-3|15|TRBV6-5|NA
CATGRVADSGNTIYF
TGTGCCACTGGGCGGGTGGCTGACTCTGGAAACACCATATATTTT
>NA|TRBJ2-4|13|TRBV11-3|NA
CASSLNRLNIQYF
TGTGCCAGCAGCTTAAACAGGTTAAACATTCAGTACTTC